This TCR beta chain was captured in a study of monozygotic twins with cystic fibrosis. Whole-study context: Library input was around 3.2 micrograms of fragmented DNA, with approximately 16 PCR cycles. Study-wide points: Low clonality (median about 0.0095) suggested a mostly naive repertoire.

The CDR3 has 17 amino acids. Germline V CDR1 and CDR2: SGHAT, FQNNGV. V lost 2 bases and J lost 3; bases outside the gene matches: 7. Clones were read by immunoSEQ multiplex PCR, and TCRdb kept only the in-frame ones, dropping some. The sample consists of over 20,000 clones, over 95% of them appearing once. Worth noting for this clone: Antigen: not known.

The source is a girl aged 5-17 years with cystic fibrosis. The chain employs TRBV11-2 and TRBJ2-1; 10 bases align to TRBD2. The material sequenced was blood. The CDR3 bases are TGTGCCAGCAGCTTATCGCCCCTAGCGGGAGTCTACAATGAGCAGTTCTTC. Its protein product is CASSLSPLAGVYNEQFF.